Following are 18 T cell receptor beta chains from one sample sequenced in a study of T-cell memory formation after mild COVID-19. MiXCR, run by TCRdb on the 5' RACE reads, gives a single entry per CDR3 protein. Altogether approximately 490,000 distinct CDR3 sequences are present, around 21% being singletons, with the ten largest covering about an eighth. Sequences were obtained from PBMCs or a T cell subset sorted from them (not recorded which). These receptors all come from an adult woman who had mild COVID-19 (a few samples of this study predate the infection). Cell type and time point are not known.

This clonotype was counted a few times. CDR3 sequence reads: CSVEEGTGAFSNEQYF. The CDR3 nucleotides are TGCAGCGTTGAAGAGGGGACAGGGGCGTTCAGCAACGAGCAGTACTTC. The rearrangement joins TRBV29-1 to TRBJ2-7; 10 positions match TRBD1. CDR1 is SQVTM, CDR2 ANQGSEA, per germline. V shed 0 bases and J 5 bases; nucleotides not matched to a gene: 10. This CDR3 spans 16 amino acids.

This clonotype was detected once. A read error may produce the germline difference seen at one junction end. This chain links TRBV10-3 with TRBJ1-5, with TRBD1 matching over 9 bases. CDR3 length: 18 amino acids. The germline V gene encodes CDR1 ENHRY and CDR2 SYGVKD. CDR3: CAIRESGTGRLGNQPQHF. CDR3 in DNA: TGTGCCATCAGGGAGTCGGGGACAGGGAGGTTGGGCAATCAGCCCCAGCATTTT.

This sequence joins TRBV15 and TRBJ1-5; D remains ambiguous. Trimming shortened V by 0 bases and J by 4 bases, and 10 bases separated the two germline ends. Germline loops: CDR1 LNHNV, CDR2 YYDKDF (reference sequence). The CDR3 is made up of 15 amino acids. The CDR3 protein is CATSRDRALNQPQHF. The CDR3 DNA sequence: TGTGCCACCAGCAGAGATCGGGCATTAAATCAGCCCCAGCATTTT.

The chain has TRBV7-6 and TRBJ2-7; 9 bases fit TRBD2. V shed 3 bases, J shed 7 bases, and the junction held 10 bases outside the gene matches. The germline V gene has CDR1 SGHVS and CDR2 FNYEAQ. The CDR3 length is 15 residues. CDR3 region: CASSLGTGTSNEQYF. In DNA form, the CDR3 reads TGTGCCAGCAGCTTGGGGACGGGGACTAGCAATGAGCAGTACTTC.

The CDR3 nucleotides are TGCAGTGCTAGCCCCGACAGGGGCCGACTTAAGACCCAGTACTTC. Protein sequence: CSASPDRGRLKTQYF. This chain connects TRBV20-1 to TRBJ2-5; 8 bases line up with TRBD1. After removal of 3 bases from V and 6 bases from J, the junction contained 12 bases not matched to a gene. The CDR3 spans 15 residues. Germline CDR1 DFQATT, CDR2 SNEGSKA (reference sequence).

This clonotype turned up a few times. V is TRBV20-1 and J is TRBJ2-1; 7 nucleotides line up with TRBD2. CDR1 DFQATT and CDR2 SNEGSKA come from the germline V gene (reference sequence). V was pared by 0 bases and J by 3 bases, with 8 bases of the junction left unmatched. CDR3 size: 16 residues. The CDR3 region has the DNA TGCAGTGCTAGAGATCCCCAGCGGGGCCTCTACAATGAGCAGTTCTTC. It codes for CSARDPQRGLYNEQFF.

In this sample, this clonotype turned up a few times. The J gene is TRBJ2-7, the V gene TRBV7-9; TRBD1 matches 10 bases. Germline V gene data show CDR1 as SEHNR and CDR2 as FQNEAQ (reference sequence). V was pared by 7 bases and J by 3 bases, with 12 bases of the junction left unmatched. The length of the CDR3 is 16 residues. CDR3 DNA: TGTGCCAGCATCCTAGCCGGGACAGGGGTTTTCTACGAGCAGTACTTC. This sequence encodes CASILAGTGVFYEQYF.

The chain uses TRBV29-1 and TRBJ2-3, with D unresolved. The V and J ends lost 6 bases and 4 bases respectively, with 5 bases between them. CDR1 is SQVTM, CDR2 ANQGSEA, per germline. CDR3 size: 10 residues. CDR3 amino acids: CSVRADTQYF. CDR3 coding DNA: TGCAGCGTCCGAGCAGATACGCAGTATTTT.

CDR3 coding DNA: TGTGCCAGCAGCGTAGGGACTAGCGGCACCGGGGAGCTGTTTTTT. Its translation is CASSVGTSGTGELFF. The chain combines TRBV9 with TRBJ2-2, with 10 bases aligning to TRBD2. V lost 0 bases, J lost 4 bases, and 0 bases stayed unmatched. Germline V gene data show CDR1 as SGDLS and CDR2 as YYNGEE. The CDR3 totals 15 residues.

The chain's CDR3 is CASSQVWVRPIQDVSGNTIYF. CDR3 coding DNA: TGTGCCAGCAGCCAAGTATGGGTTCGGCCCATTCAGGACGTCTCTGGAAACACCATATATTTT. This chain connects TRBV3-1 to TRBJ1-3; D is ambiguous. The CDR3 contains 21 residues. The germline V and J ends were trimmed by 1 base and 0 bases, with 25 bases remaining between them. CDR1 is LGHDT and CDR2 is YNNKEL in the germline V gene (reference sequence).

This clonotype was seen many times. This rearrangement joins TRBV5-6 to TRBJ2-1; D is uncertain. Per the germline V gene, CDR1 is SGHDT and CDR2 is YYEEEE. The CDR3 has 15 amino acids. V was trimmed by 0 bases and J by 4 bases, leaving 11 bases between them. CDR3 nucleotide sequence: TGTGCCAGCAGCTTGGCGGGTGTGGTTTACAATGAGCAGTTCTTC. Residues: CASSLAGVVYNEQFF. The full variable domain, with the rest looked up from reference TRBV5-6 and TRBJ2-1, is DAGVTQSPTHLIKTRGQQVTLRCSPKSGHDTVSWYQQALGQGPQFIFQYYEEEERQRGNFPDRFSGHQFPNYSSELNVNALLLGDSALYLCASSLAGVVYNEQFFGPGTRLTVL.

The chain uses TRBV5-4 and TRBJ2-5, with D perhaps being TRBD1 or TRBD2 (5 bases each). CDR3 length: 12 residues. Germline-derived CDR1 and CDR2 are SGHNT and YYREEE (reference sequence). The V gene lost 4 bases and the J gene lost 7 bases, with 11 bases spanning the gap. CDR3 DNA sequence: TGTGCCAGCAGCGGGGGACCCGGGACCCAGTACTTC. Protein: CASSGGPGTQYF. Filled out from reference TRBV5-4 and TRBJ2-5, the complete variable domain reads ETGVTQSPTHLIKTRGQQVTLRCSSQSGHNTVSWYQQALGQGPQFIFQYYREEENGRGNFPPRFSGLQFPNYSSELNVNALELDDSALYLCASSGGPGTQYFGPGTRLLVL.

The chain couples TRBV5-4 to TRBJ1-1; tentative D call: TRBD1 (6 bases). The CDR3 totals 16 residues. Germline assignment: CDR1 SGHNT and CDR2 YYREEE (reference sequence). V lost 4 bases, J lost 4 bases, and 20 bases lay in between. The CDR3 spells CASSLGGSGGATEAFF. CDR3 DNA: TGTGCCAGCAGCCTTGGTGGATCTGGGGGGGCCACTGAAGCTTTCTTT.

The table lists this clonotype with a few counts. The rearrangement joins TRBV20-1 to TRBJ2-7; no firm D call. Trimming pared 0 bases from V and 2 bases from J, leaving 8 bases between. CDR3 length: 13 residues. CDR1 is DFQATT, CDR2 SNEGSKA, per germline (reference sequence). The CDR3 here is CSARERGTYEQYF. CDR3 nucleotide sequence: TGCAGTGCTAGAGAAAGAGGAACCTACGAGCAGTACTTC.

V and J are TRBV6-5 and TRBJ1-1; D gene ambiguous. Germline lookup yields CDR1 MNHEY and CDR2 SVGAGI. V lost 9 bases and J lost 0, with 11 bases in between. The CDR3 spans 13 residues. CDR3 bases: TGTGCCAGTCACGTCAGAATGAACACTGAAGCTTTCTTT. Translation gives CASHVRMNTEAFF.

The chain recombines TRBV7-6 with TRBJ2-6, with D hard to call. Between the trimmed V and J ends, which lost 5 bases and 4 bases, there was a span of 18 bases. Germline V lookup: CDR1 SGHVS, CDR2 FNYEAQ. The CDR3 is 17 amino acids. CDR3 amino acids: CASSPIIVARGANVLTF. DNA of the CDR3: TGTGCCAGCAGCCCAATCATTGTCGCGAGGGGGGCCAACGTCCTGACTTTC.

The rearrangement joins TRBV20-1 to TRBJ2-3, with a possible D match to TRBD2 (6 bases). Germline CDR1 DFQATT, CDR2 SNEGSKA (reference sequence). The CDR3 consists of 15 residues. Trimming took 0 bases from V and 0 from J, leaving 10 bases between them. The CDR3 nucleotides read TGCAGTGCTAGAGATTGGGGGACTAGCACAGATACGCAGTATTTT. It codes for CSARDWGTSTDTQYF.

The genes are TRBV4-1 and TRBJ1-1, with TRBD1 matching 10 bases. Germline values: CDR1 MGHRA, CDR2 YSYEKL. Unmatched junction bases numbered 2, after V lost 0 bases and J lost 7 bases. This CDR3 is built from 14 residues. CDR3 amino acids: CASSQDRDRGEAFF. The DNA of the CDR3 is TGCGCCAGCAGCCAAGACCGGGACAGGGGTGAAGCTTTCTTT.